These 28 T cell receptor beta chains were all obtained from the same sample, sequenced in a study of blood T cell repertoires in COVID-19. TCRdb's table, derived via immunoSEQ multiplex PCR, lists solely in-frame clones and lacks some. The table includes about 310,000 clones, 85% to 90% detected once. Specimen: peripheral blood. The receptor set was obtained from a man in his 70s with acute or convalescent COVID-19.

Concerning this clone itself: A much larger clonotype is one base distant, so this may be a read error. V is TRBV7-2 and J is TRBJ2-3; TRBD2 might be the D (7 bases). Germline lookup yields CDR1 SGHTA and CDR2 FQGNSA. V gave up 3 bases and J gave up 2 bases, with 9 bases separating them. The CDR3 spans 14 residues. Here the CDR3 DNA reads TGTGCCAGCAGCTTGGGGGGGGCCACAGATACGCAGTATTTT. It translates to CASSLGGATDTQYF.

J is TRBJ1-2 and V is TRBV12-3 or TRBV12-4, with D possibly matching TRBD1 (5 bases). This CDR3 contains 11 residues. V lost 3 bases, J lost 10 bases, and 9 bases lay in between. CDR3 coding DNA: TGTGCCAGCAGTTTCCTAGGGGCCTACACCTTC. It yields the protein CASSFLGAYTF.

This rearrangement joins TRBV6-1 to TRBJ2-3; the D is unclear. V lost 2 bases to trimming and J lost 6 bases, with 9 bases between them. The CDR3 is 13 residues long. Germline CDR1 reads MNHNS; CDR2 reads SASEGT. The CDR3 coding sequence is TGTGCCAGCAGTGAAAGCCCACCGGATACGCAGTATTTT. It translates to CASSESPPDTQYF.

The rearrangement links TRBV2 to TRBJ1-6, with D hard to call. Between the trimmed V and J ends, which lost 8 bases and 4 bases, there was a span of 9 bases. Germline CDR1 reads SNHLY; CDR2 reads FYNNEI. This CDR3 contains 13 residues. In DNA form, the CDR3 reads TGTGCCAGCCAGGAGGGTTATAATTCACCCCTCCACTTT. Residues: CASQEGYNSPLHF.

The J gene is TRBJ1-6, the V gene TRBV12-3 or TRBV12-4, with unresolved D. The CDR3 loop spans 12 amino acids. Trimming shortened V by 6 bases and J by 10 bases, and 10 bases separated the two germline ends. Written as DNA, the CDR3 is TGTGCCAGCAGCCGGTCTCGGTCACCCCTCCACTTT. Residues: CASSRSRSPLHF.

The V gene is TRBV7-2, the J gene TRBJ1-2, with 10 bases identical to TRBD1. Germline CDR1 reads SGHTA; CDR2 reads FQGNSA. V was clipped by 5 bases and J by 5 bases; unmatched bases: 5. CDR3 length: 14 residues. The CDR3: CASSNRQGAYGYTF. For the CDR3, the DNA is TGTGCCAGCAGCAACCGACAGGGGGCGTATGGCTACACCTTC.

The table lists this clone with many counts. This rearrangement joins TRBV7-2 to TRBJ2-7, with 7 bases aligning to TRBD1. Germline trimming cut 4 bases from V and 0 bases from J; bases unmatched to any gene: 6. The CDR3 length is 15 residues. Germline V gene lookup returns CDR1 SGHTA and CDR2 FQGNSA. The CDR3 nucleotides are TGTGCCAGCAGCTACTCCGGGACAGACTCCTACGAGCAGTACTTC. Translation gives CASSYSGTDSYEQYF. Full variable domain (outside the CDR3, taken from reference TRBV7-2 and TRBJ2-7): GAGVSQSPSNKVTEKGKDVELRCDPISGHTALYWYRQSLGQGLEFLIYFQGNSAPDKSGLPSDRFSAERTGGSVSTLTIQRTQQEDSAVYLCASSYSGTDSYEQYFGPGTRLTVT.

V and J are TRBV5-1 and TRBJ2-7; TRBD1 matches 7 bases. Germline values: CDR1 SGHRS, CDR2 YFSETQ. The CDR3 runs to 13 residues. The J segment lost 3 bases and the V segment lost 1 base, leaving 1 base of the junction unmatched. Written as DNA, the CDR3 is TGCGCCAGCAGCTTGCCAGGGGGCTACGAGCAGTACTTC. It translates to CASSLPGGYEQYF.

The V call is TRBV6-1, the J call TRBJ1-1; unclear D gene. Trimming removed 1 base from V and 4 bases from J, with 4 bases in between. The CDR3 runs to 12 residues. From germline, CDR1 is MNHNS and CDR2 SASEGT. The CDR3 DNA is TGTGCCAGCAGTGAAGTGAGCACTGAAGCTTTCTTT. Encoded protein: CASSEVSTEAFF.

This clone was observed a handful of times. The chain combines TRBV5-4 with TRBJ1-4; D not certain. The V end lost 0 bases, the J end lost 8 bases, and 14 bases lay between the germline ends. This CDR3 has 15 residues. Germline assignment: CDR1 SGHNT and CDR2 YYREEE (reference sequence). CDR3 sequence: CASSLGGLGKEKLFF. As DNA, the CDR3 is TGTGCCAGCAGCTTGGGCGGATTGGGTAAAGAAAAACTGTTTTTT.

This CDR3 is CASSQGRAATF. In nucleotides, the CDR3 is TGTGCCAGCAGCCAAGGTCGAGCCGCCACCTTC. The chain links TRBV3-1 (or the pseudogene TRBV3-2) to TRBJ1-2; D is unclear. This CDR3 has 11 amino acids. The V gene's germline CDR1 is LGHDT and CDR2 YNNKEL (reference sequence). V lost 1 base and J lost 13, with 10 bases in between.

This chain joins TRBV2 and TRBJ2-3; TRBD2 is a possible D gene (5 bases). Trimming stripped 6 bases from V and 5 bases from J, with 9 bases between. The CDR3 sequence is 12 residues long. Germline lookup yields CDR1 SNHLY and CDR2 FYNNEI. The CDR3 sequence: CASSGVRDTQYF. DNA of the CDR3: TGTGCCAGCAGCGGGGTGAGAGATACGCAGTATTTT.

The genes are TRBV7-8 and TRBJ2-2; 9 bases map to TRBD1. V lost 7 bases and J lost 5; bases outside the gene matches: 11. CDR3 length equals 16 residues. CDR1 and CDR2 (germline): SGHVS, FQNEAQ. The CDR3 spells CASTGTGFLRTGELFF. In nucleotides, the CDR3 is TGTGCCAGCACCGGGACAGGGTTCCTGCGGACCGGGGAGCTGTTTTTT.

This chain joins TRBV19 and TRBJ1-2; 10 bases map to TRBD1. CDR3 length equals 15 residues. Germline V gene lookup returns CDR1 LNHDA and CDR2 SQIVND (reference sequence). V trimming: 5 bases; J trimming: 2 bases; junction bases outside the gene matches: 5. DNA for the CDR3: TGTGCCAGTAGTCTTGCGACAGGGGGCAACTATGGCTACACCTTC. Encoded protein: CASSLATGGNYGYTF.

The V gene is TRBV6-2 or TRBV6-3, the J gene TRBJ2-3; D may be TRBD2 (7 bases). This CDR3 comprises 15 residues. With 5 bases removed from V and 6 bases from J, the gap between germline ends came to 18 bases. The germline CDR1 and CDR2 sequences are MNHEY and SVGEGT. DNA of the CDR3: TGTGCCAGCAGTCAAGGGGGGGTATCTTCGGATACGCAGTATTTT. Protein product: CASSQGGVSSDTQYF.

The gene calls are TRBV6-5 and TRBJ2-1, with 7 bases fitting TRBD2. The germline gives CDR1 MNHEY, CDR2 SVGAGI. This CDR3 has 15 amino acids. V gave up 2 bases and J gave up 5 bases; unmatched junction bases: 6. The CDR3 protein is CASSYGGGGNNEQFF. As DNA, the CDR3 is TGTGCCAGCAGTTACGGCGGGGGTGGGAACAATGAGCAGTTCTTC.

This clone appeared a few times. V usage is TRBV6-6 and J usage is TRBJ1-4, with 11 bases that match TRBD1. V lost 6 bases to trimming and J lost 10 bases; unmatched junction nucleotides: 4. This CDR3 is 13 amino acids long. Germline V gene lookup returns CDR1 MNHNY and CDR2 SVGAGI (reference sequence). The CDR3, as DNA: TGTGCCAGCAGGGACAGGGGGCTAGGAAAACTGTTTTTT. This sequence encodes CASRDRGLGKLFF.

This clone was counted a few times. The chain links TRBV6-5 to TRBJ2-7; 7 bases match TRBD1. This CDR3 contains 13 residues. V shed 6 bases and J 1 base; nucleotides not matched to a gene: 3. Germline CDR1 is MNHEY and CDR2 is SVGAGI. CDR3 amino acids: CASRRTGSYEQYF. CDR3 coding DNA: TGTGCCAGCAGGAGGACAGGATCCTACGAGCAGTACTTC.

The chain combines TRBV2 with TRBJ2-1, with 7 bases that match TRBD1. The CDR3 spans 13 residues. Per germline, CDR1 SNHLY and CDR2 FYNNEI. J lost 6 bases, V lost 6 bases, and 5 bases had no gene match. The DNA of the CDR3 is TGTGCCAGCAGAGGACAGGTCGGCAATGAGCAGTTCTTC. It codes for CASRGQVGNEQFF.

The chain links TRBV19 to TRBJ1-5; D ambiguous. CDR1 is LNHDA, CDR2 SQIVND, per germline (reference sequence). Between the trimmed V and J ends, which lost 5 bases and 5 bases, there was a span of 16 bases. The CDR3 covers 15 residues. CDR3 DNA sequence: TGTGCCAGTAGTGCACGGACGGGAGGACATCAGCCCCAGCATTTT. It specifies CASSARTGGHQPQHF.

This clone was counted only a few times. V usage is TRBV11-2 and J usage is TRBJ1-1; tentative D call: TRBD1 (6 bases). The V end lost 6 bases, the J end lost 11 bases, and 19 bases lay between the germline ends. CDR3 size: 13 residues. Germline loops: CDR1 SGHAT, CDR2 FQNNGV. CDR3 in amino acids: CASSSRGRLDAFF. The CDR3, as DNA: TGTGCCAGCAGTTCCAGGGGAAGGCTCGACGCTTTCTTT.

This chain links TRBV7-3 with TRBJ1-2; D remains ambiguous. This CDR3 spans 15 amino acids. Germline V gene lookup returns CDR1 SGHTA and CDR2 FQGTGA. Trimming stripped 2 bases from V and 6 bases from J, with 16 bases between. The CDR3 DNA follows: TGTGCCAGCAGCTTATTGGGCAGGCGAGACGATGGCTACACCTTC. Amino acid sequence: CASSLLGRRDDGYTF.

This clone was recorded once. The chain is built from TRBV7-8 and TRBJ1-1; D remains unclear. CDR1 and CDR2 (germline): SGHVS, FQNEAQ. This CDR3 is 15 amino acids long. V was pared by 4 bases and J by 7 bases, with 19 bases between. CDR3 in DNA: TGTGCCAGCAGCTCAATCCCTTCGACTCGGAATGAAGCTTTCTTT. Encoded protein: CASSSIPSTRNEAFF. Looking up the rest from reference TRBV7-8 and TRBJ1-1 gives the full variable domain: GAGVSQSPRYKVAKRGQDVALRCDPISGHVSLFWYQQALGQGPEFLTYFQNEAQLDKSGLPSDRFFAERPEGSVSTLKIQRTQQEDSAVYLCASSSIPSTRNEAFFGQGTRLTVV.

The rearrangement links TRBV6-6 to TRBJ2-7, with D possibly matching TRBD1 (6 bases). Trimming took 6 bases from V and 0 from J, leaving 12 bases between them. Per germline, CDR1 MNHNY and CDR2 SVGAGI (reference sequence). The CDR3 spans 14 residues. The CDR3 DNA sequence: TGTGCCAGCAGCCGAAACAGGGACTCCTACGAGCAGTACTTC. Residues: CASSRNRDSYEQYF.

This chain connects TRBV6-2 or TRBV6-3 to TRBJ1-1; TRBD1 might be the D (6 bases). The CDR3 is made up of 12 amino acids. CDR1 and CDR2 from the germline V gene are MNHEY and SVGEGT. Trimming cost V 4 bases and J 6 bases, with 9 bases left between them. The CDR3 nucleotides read TGTGCCAGCAGTTGGACAGTCTCTGAAGCTTTCTTT. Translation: CASSWTVSEAFF.

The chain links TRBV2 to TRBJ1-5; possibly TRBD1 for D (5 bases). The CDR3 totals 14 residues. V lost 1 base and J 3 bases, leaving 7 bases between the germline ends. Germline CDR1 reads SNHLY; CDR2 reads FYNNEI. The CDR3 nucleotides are TGTGCCAGCAGTGAAGGACAGATCAATCAGCCCCAGCATTTT. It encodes CASSEGQINQPQHF.

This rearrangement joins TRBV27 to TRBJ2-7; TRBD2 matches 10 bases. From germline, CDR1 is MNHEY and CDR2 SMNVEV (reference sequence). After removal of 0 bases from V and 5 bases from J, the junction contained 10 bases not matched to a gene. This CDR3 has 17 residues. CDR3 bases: TGTGCCAGCAGTTTATCGAAGGTAGGGCTAGCGGGAGACGAGCAGTACTTC. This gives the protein CASSLSKVGLAGDEQYF.

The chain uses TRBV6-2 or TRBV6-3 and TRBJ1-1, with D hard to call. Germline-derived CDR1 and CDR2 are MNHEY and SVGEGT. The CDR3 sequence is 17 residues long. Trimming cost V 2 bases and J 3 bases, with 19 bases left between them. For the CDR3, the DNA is TGTGCCAGCAGTTACGCTCGCCTCGTGGTAAGAGACACTGAAGCTTTCTTT. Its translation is CASSYARLVVRDTEAFF.